A single sample gave rise to the 17 T cell receptor beta chains below, sequenced in a study of T cell responses to AZD1222 COVID-19 vaccine. Using immunoSEQ multiplex PCR, the repertoire was profiled, and TCRdb retains in-frame clones only, with some absent. The table has around 160,000 clones, around nine tenths seen once. Source: peripheral blood, taken on day 0 of AZD1222 vaccination. These receptors were obtained from an adult in good health.

CDR3 sequence reads: CASSRGQGASGYTF. The CDR3 bases are TGTGCCAGTAGTCGGGGGCAGGGGGCGTCCGGCTACACCTTC. This chain joins TRBV19 and TRBJ1-2; TRBD1 matches at 8 bases. The CDR3 consists of 14 residues. J was trimmed by 8 bases and V by 5 bases; bases with no gene match: 10. Germline CDR1 reads LNHDA; CDR2 reads SQIVND (reference sequence).

The CDR3 region has the DNA TGTGCCAGCAGCTTAACCAAACTGCGGAATTCACCCCTCCACTTT. Its translation: CASSLTKLRNSPLHF. The chain carries TRBV7-3 and TRBJ1-6; D is unclear. In germline, CDR1 is SGHTA, CDR2 FQGTGA. Deletions cut 0 bases from V and 7 bases from J, with 10 bases between. The CDR3 spans 15 residues.

The CDR3 coding sequence is TGTGCCAGCAGCTTGATGGACGTTTCTACTGGAAACACCATATATTTT. This translates into CASSLMDVSTGNTIYF. V and J are TRBV7-9 and TRBJ1-3; no clear D. From germline, CDR1 is SEHNR and CDR2 FQNEAQ (reference sequence). The CDR3 is 16 amino acids. Trimming pared 3 bases from V and 2 bases from J, leaving 14 bases between.

The chain is built from TRBV7-3 and TRBJ1-2; D gene uncertain. CDR3 length: 14 amino acids. Deletions cut 2 bases from V and 6 bases from J, with 13 bases between. CDR1 and CDR2 from the germline V gene are SGHTA and FQGTGA. CDR3 amino acids: CASSLGPGGDGYTF. The CDR3 coding sequence is TGTGCCAGCAGCTTAGGCCCAGGAGGAGATGGCTACACCTTC.

The J gene is TRBJ2-1, the V gene TRBV11-3; TRBD1 agrees at 8 bases. J lost 7 bases, V lost 0 bases, and 5 bases had no gene match. This CDR3 is 15 amino acids long. Germline loops: CDR1 SGHNT, CDR2 YENEEA. The CDR3 loop reads CASSLDGTGVNEQFF. The CDR3 DNA is TGTGCCAGCAGCTTAGATGGGACAGGTGTAAATGAGCAGTTCTTC.

This sequence joins TRBV5-4 and TRBJ2-3, with a weak D call TRBD2 (6 bases). This CDR3 has 14 residues. Germline V gives CDR1 SGHNT, CDR2 YYREEE (reference sequence). Trimming stripped 2 bases from V and 1 base from J, with 8 bases between. Here the CDR3 DNA reads TGTGCCAGCAGCTTTGGAGGGGGCACAGATACGCAGTATTTT. Encoded protein: CASSFGGGTDTQYF. The whole variable domain, filled in from reference TRBV5-4 and TRBJ2-3, reads ETGVTQSPTHLIKTRGQQVTLRCSSQSGHNTVSWYQQALGQGPQFIFQYYREEENGRGNFPPRFSGLQFPNYSSELNVNALELDDSALYLCASSFGGGTDTQYFGPGTRLTVL.

The chain joins TRBV19 to TRBJ2-1; TRBD1 matches at 9 bases. V was clipped by 5 bases and J by 7 bases; unmatched bases: 9. The CDR3 is made up of 15 amino acids. Germline CDR1 reads LNHDA; CDR2 reads SQIVND (reference sequence). Here the CDR3 reads CASSARTGVWNEQFF. CDR3 sequence (DNA): TGTGCCAGTAGTGCCCGGACAGGGGTGTGGAATGAGCAGTTCTTC. Based on the CDR3 plus reference TRBV19 and TRBJ2-1, the full variable domain is DGGITQSPKYLFRKEGQNVTLSCEQNLNHDAMYWYRQDPGQGLRLIYYSQIVNDFQKGDIAEGYSVSREKKESFPLTVTSAQKNPTAFYLCASSARTGVWNEQFFGPGTRLTVL.

The genes are TRBV7-9 and TRBJ1-1, with D tentatively TRBD1 (5 bases). The germline gives CDR1 SEHNR, CDR2 FQNEAQ (reference sequence). V was cut by 1 base and J by 5 bases, with 17 bases left in between. The CDR3 runs 16 residues. For the CDR3, the DNA is TGTGCCAGCAGCTTAGAAGGTGTTGGGGCGCGGACTGAAGCTTTCTTT. The encoded protein is CASSLEGVGARTEAFF.

The chain combines TRBV3-1 (or the pseudogene TRBV3-2) with TRBJ2-5; TRBD2 aligns across 10 bases. J was trimmed by 5 bases and V by 4 bases; bases with no gene match: 1. The germline V gene has CDR1 LGHDT and CDR2 YNNKEL (reference sequence). The CDR3 is 13 residues long. For the CDR3, the DNA is TGTGCCAGCAGCCCGGGACTAGCGGAGACCCAGTACTTC. It is translated as CASSPGLAETQYF.

This clone was seen once. The chain couples TRBV9 to TRBJ2-7; 7 bases line up with TRBD2. Trimming removed 3 bases from V and 6 bases from J; junction bases left unmatched: 12. Germline CDR1 and CDR2: SGDLS and YYNGEE. CDR3 length: 15 amino acids. This CDR3 reads CASSEGSGAGFEQYF. DNA for the CDR3: TGTGCCAGCAGCGAGGGGAGCGGGGCTGGGTTCGAGCAGTACTTC.

The V and J genes are TRBV4-3 and TRBJ2-2, with unresolved D. This CDR3 comprises 14 residues. Trimming removed 1 base at V and 4 bases at J, with 7 bases between. Germline V gene lookup returns CDR1 LGHNA and CDR2 YSLEER. CDR3 DNA sequence: TGCGCCAGCAGCCAAGTACTCGGCACCGGGGAGCTGTTTTTT. It encodes CASSQVLGTGELFF.

There are a few counts of this clone. The chain links TRBV6-2 or TRBV6-3 to TRBJ1-2; tentatively, D is TRBD1 (6 bases). V was trimmed by 4 bases and J by 2 bases, leaving 8 bases between them. In germline, CDR1 is MNHEY, CDR2 SVGEGT. CDR3 length equals 13 residues. CDR3 nucleotides: TGTGCCAGCAGTTGGACAGCCAACTATGGCTACACCTTC. The encoded protein is CASSWTANYGYTF.

V usage is TRBV4-3 and J usage is TRBJ2-1; D is uncertain. With 4 bases removed from V and 7 bases from J, the gap between germline ends came to 11 bases. The germline V gene has CDR1 LGHNA and CDR2 YSLEER. The length of the CDR3 is 13 residues. CDR3 region: CASSLGRANEQFF. The CDR3 region has the DNA TGCGCCAGCAGCCTCGGAAGGGCGAATGAGCAGTTCTTC.

V gene TRBV28 combines with J gene TRBJ1-1, with unresolved D. Germline assignment: CDR1 MDHEN and CDR2 SYDVKM. With 5 bases removed from V and 4 bases from J, the gap between germline ends came to 14 bases. This CDR3 is 14 amino acids long. The CDR3, as DNA: TGTGCCAGCAGTCCGCCGGGTAGAGCCACTGAAGCTTTCTTT. It is translated as CASSPPGRATEAFF.

This clone was recorded only once. V and J are TRBV6-2 or TRBV6-3 and TRBJ2-3; the D is unclear. Trimming removed 5 bases from V and 2 bases from J, with 17 bases in between. The CDR3 is 16 residues long. From germline, CDR1 is MNHEY and CDR2 SVGEGT. In nucleotides, the CDR3 is TGTGCCAGCAGTCTTCGGGCGAGTAAAGCCACAGATACGCAGTATTTT. Translated, it gives CASSLRASKATDTQYF.

The chain links TRBV7-2 to TRBJ2-7; 14 bases fit TRBD2. Losses at the gene ends were 4 bases for V and 4 bases for J; bases not matched to a gene: 3. The germline CDR1 and CDR2 sequences are SGHTA and FQGNSA. This CDR3 region has 15 residues. CDR3 in amino acids: CASSSTSGRGYEQYF. The CDR3 coding sequence is TGTGCCAGCAGCTCGACTAGCGGGAGGGGTTACGAGCAGTACTTC.

This sequence joins TRBV7-9 and TRBJ1-2; D gene ambiguous. The CDR3 totals 16 residues. Between the trimmed V and J ends, which lost 1 base and 2 bases, there was a span of 14 bases. The germline V gene has CDR1 SEHNR and CDR2 FQNEAQ (reference sequence). CDR3 residues: CASSLGGNSRNYGYTF. The CDR3 DNA is TGTGCCAGCAGCTTAGGGGGAAATTCCAGAAACTATGGCTACACCTTC. Supplemented by reference TRBV7-9 and TRBJ1-2, the full variable domain reads DTGVSQNPRHKITKRGQNVTFRCDPISEHNRLYWYRQTLGQGPEFLTYFQNEAQLEKSRLLSDRFSAERPKGSFSTLEIQRTEQGDSAMYLCASSLGGNSRNYGYTFGSGTRLTVV.